The rows below give T cell receptor beta chains drawn from one sample of a study of spatial heterogeneity in lung cancer. TCRdb re-called the 5' RACE reads with MiXCR, one entry per CDR3 protein. The sample includes about 120,000 distinct CDR3 sequences, more than 10% of them seen just once. The input for sequencing was PBMCs, taken at follow-up. The receptors here all came from a male donor with early-stage non-small cell lung cancer. CDR3s include the opening cysteine and the closing phenylalanine or tryptophan. A D gene is named only where the DNA matches it firmly. Clone size is stated in some rows and not others, as once, few, many or a class when expanded.

cdr3_nt: TGTGCCAGCAGGGACCCGACGTTCCAAGAGACCCAGTACTTC
cdr3_aa: CASRDPTFQETQYF
v_call: TRBV6-6
d_call: -
j_call: TRBJ2-5
clone_size: -

cdr3_nt: TGCGCCAGCAGCTTGGGCAGGTCCACCTACGAGCAGTACTTC
cdr3_aa: CASSLGRSTYEQYF
v_call: TRBV5-1
d_call: -
j_call: TRBJ2-7
clone_size: few

cdr3_nt: TGCGCCAGCACCACAGATCTACGATACGACACCGGGGAGCTGTTTTTT
cdr3_aa: CASTTDLRYDTGELFF
v_call: TRBV4-3
d_call: -
j_call: TRBJ2-2
clone_size: -

cdr3_nt: TGTGCCAGCTCACCACGTGAAATCAGCTCTGGGGCCAACGTCCTGACTTTC
cdr3_aa: CASSPREISSGANVLTF
v_call: TRBV18
d_call: -
j_call: TRBJ2-6
clone_size: few

cdr3_nt: TGTGCCAGCAGTCCGGGTAGCGCCAAAAACATTCAGTACTTC
cdr3_aa: CASSPGSAKNIQYF
v_call: TRBV2
d_call: -
j_call: TRBJ2-4
clone_size: -

cdr3_nt: TGTGCCAGCGGGGAAGCACCTCGACAGCCCCAGCATTTT
cdr3_aa: CASGEAPRQPQHF
v_call: TRBV2
d_call: -
j_call: TRBJ1-5
clone_size: -

cdr3_nt: TGTGCCAGCAGTGACAATACGGGAACCGGGGCCAACGTCCTGACTTTC
cdr3_aa: CASSDNTGTGANVLTF
v_call: TRBV28
d_call: -
j_call: TRBJ2-6
clone_size: many

cdr3_nt: TGTGCCAGCAGCCTGTCCGGGACTAGATACACAGATACGCAGTATTTT
cdr3_aa: CASSLSGTRYTDTQYF
v_call: TRBV11-2
d_call: TRBD2
j_call: TRBJ2-3
clone_size: few

cdr3_nt: TGTGCCAGCAGCTTGAGCCAGCTGGGAAACACCATATATTTT
cdr3_aa: CASSLSQLGNTIYF
v_call: TRBV5-6
d_call: -
j_call: TRBJ1-3
clone_size: many

cdr3_nt: TGTGCCAGCAGTCCCTGGGGGGCCGTCCCAAACATTCAGTACTTC
cdr3_aa: CASSPWGAVPNIQYF
v_call: TRBV6-5
d_call: -
j_call: TRBJ2-4
clone_size: many

cdr3_nt: TGCGCCAGCAGCACCCGGACGGGAGGAAGCACAGATACGCAGTATTTT
cdr3_aa: CASSTRTGGSTDTQYF
v_call: TRBV4-3
d_call: TRBD2
j_call: TRBJ2-3
clone_size: -

cdr3_nt: TGTGCCAGCAGCTTAGACTGGGTCTATGGCTACACCTTC
cdr3_aa: CASSLDWVYGYTF
v_call: TRBV7-2
d_call: -
j_call: TRBJ1-2
clone_size: few

cdr3_nt: TGCAGTGCCGCGGGGGGCCAACTCATGAACACTGAAGCTTTCTTT
cdr3_aa: CSAAGGQLMNTEAFF
v_call: TRBV20-1
d_call: -
j_call: TRBJ1-1
clone_size: -

cdr3_nt: TGTGCCAGCTCACCAGCACTCCTCGACAGGGCCAATGAAAAACTGTTTTTT
cdr3_aa: CASSPALLDRANEKLFF
v_call: TRBV18
d_call: TRBD1
j_call: TRBJ1-4
clone_size: -

cdr3_nt: TGTGCCACCCGTCCCGGGGTGCGGTATGGCAATCAGCCCCAGCATTTT
cdr3_aa: CATRPGVRYGNQPQHF
v_call: TRBV28
d_call: -
j_call: TRBJ1-5
clone_size: -

cdr3_nt: TGTGCCAGCAGCCCAGGACAGGGGGCCGGGGAGCTGTTTTTT
cdr3_aa: CASSPGQGAGELFF
v_call: TRBV7-2
d_call: TRBD1
j_call: TRBJ2-2
clone_size: few

cdr3_nt: TGCGCCAGCAGCTTGGGGACGGATAGCTACGAGCAGTACTTC
cdr3_aa: CASSLGTDSYEQYF
v_call: TRBV5-1
d_call: -
j_call: TRBJ2-7
clone_size: few

cdr3_nt: TGCGCCAGCAGCCAAAGGCTTGGGGGAGTGGGAGATACGCAGTATTTT
cdr3_aa: CASSQRLGGVGDTQYF
v_call: TRBV4-3
d_call: -
j_call: TRBJ2-3
clone_size: few

cdr3_nt: TGTGCCAGCAGCTTGACGGGGGACTACAATGAGCAGTTCTTC
cdr3_aa: CASSLTGDYNEQFF
v_call: TRBV7-2
d_call: -
j_call: TRBJ2-1
clone_size: many

cdr3_nt: TGTGCCAGCAGCCAAAGACAGGGGAGCACCGGGGAGCTGTTTTTT
cdr3_aa: CASSQRQGSTGELFF
v_call: TRBV4-2
d_call: TRBD1
j_call: TRBJ2-2
clone_size: many

cdr3_nt: TGTGCCAGCAGCCGCGACTTCTCCTACAATGAGCAGTTCTTC
cdr3_aa: CASSRDFSYNEQFF
v_call: TRBV11-2
d_call: -
j_call: TRBJ2-1
clone_size: -

cdr3_nt: TGCAGTGCCCCAGGGAGGGGGATGAACACTGAAGCTTTCTTT
cdr3_aa: CSAPGRGMNTEAFF
v_call: TRBV20-1
d_call: -
j_call: TRBJ1-1
clone_size: few

cdr3_nt: TGTGCCAGCAGTGTTCGGACAGGGGGCAATAATTCACCCCTCCACTTT
cdr3_aa: CASSVRTGGNNSPLHF
v_call: TRBV6-2/TRBV6-3
d_call: TRBD1
j_call: TRBJ1-6
clone_size: many

cdr3_nt: TGTGCCAGCATCATGGACGGCTATAATTCACCCCTCCACTTT
cdr3_aa: CASIMDGYNSPLHF
v_call: TRBV6-2/TRBV6-3
d_call: -
j_call: TRBJ1-6
clone_size: few